This record concerns one TCR beta chain sequence. Its antigen remains unidentified. The sample comes from a study of T-cell memory formation after mild COVID-19. At the level of the study: TCR clusters were largely donor specific.

5'RACE primed from the constant segment yielded TCR alpha and TCR beta cDNA libraries bearing sample barcodes and UMIs. TCRdb called the 5' RACE reads again in MiXCR, with one record for every CDR3 protein. The repertoire holds hundreds of thousands of distinct CDR3 sequences, with roughly 14% as singletons. Study outcomes and limitations: Chiefly within CM and EM were the contracting CD4+ clones; CD8+ ones were within EMRA. Clones that contracted from day 15 to 85 were balanced CD4/CD8, while later expanders leaned CD4+.

The source of this sequence is a man younger than 30 who had mild COVID-19 (a few samples of this study predate the infection). Cell type and time point are not known. Sequenced: PBMCs or a T cell subset sorted from them (not recorded which).

DNA of the CDR3: TGTGCCAGCAGAACGACAGGGGGAAGCACCCAGTACTTC. Protein sequence: CASRTTGGSTQYF. The chain uses TRBV12-3 or TRBV12-4 and TRBJ2-5; 9 nucleotides line up with TRBD1. After removal of 6 bases from V and 8 bases from J, the junction contained 7 bases not matched to a gene. This CDR3 contains 13 residues.